A selection of T cell receptor beta chains follows, all from one sample in a study of OX40 agonist ivuxolimab in advanced cancers. Clones were sequenced by immunoSEQ multiplex PCR, and TCRdb holds only the in-frame ones, with some missing. The sample carries about 94,000 clones, around 86% recorded once. The sequencing here drew on CD4+ or CD8+ T cells sorted from blood, taken in a trial of the OX40 agonist ivuxolimab. Every receptor here comes from an adult with an advanced solid tumor such as melanoma, head and neck, liver or kidney cancer. CDR3s leave out the opening cysteine and the closing phenylalanine or tryptophan. The order of the fields is CDR3 protein, V gene, J gene.

CDR3: ASSLSLDRVNEKLF
V: TRBV7-2
J: TRBJ1-4

CDR3: ASSQDDAGGIQY
V: TRBV4-2
J: TRBJ2-5

CDR3: ASSPWTTRGTEAF
V: TRBV5-6
J: TRBJ1-1

CDR3: ATHREGMETQY
V: TRBV2
J: TRBJ2-5

CDR3: ASTLGQYPYGYT
V: TRBV19
J: TRBJ1-2

CDR3: ASSPPNTGELF
V: TRBV18
J: TRBJ2-2

CDR3: ATSRDLGRGGLNEQF
V: TRBV15
J: TRBJ2-1

CDR3: ASSSPASQNTGELF
V: TRBV5-4
J: TRBJ2-2

CDR3: AWGNGRSGRGYT
V: TRBV30
J: TRBJ1-2

CDR3: ASSAGQGSYGYT
V: TRBV2
J: TRBJ1-2

CDR3: ASIPTGTYGYT
V: TRBV6-1
J: TRBJ1-2

CDR3: ASSQVSWGQSSYGYT
V: TRBV4-2
J: TRBJ1-2

CDR3: ASSQQVPPNYGYT
V: TRBV4-3
J: TRBJ1-2

CDR3: ASRPNLRDLRTDTQY
V: TRBV13
J: TRBJ2-3

CDR3: ASSFQGQTQY
V: TRBV11-2
J: TRBJ2-3

CDR3: ASSYSSKDTQY
V: TRBV6-6
J: TRBJ2-3

CDR3: ASSRSSGTGSLFLAGGKYNEQF
V: TRBV13
J: TRBJ2-1